This entry lists 19 T cell receptor beta chains sequenced from one sample in a study of shared clonotypes between healthy human individuals. Using immunoSEQ multiplex PCR, the repertoire was profiled, and TCRdb retains in-frame clones only, with some absent. The data show over 75,000 clones, over 60% seen once. The sequenced sample consisted of memory CD8+ T cells sorted from blood. As to subset: CD45RO+ cells pooled with CCR7-negative TemRA cells. The receptor source for this set is a man aged 30-40 years in good health.

This clone has only a few counts. Relative to the germline gene, one junction end is altered; a read error may explain this. The chain carries TRBV6-6 and TRBJ1-5; no definite D call. Germline V gene sequence: CDR1 MNHNY, CDR2 SVGAGI (reference sequence). The CDR3 covers 13 residues. The CDR3 spells CASSLAPNLPQHF. Written as DNA, the CDR3 is TGTGCCAGCAGTTTGGCCCCTAATCTGCCCCAGCATTTT.

The genes are TRBV5-5 and TRBJ2-1; D may correspond to TRBD1 or TRBD2 (7 bases each). CDR1 is SGHKS and CDR2 is YYEKEE in the germline V gene (reference sequence). CDR3 length equals 14 residues. Deletions cut 0 bases from V and 9 bases from J, with 13 bases between. The CDR3: CASSLAQGGREQFF. The CDR3 coding sequence is TGTGCCAGCAGCTTGGCCCAGGGGGGGCGTGAGCAGTTCTTC. The full variable domain, completed using reference TRBV5-5 and TRBJ2-1, is DAGVTQSPTHLIKTRGQQVTLRCSPISGHKSVSWYQQVLGQGPQFIFQYYEKEERGRGNFPDRFSARQFPNYSSELNVNALLLGDSALYLCASSLAQGGREQFFGPGTRLTVL.

This rearrangement joins TRBV6-1 to TRBJ2-7; D is ambiguous. Germline CDR1 MNHNS, CDR2 SASEGT. This CDR3 region has 11 residues. Trimming removed 8 bases from V and 3 bases from J, with 8 bases in between. The CDR3 nucleotides read TGTGCCAGCGCACTCAACTACGAGCAGTACTTC. As protein: CASALNYEQYF.

A few counts support this clone. This sequence joins TRBV5-1 and TRBJ2-4, with D uncertain. V dropped 4 bases and J dropped 0 bases, with 14 bases sitting between them. The germline CDR1 and CDR2 sequences are SGHRS and YFSETQ. This CDR3 region has 16 residues. The chain's CDR3 is CASSVIAGEAKNIQYF. DNA for the CDR3: TGCGCCAGCAGCGTTATAGCAGGCGAAGCCAAAAACATTCAGTACTTC. Full variable domain (remainder filled in from reference TRBV5-1 and TRBJ2-4): KAGVTQTPRYLIKTRGQQVTLSCSPISGHRSVSWYQQTPGQGLQFLFEYFSETQRNKGNFPGRFSGRQFSNSRSEMNVSTLELGDSALYLCASSVIAGEAKNIQYFGAGTRLSVL.

The genes are TRBV13 and TRBJ2-3; no firm D call. Trimming removed 5 bases at V and 3 bases at J, with 6 bases between. CDR1 is PRHDT, CDR2 FYEKMQ, per germline (reference sequence). The CDR3 runs 12 residues. DNA for the CDR3: TGTGCCAGCAGCCCCCGGACAGATACGCAGTATTTT. As protein: CASSPRTDTQYF.

CDR3 sequence: CASSIKGRDTHRVSNQPQHF. DNA for the CDR3: TGTGCCAGTAGTATCAAGGGAAGGGACACACACAGGGTTAGCAATCAGCCCCAGCATTTT. The chain carries TRBV19 and TRBJ1-5, with D possibly being TRBD1 (6 bases). With 3 bases removed from V and 0 bases from J, the gap between germline ends came to 24 bases. Germline CDR1 is LNHDA and CDR2 is SQIVND (reference sequence). The CDR3 is made up of 20 amino acids. The variable domain in full, with the rest retrieved from reference TRBV19 and TRBJ1-5, is DGGITQSPKYLFRKEGQNVTLSCEQNLNHDAMYWYRQDPGQGLRLIYYSQIVNDFQKGDIAEGYSVSREKKESFPLTVTSAQKNPTAFYLCASSIKGRDTHRVSNQPQHFGDGTRLSIL.

Ten or more counts support this clone. The genes are TRBV27 and TRBJ2-7; D is uncertain. CDR1 and CDR2 (germline): MNHEY, SMNVEV (reference sequence). Trimming removed 2 bases from V and 2 bases from J, with 7 bases in between. The CDR3 has 13 residues. CDR3 protein: CASSLTDPYEQYF. CDR3 coding DNA: TGTGCCAGCAGTTTAACGGACCCCTACGAGCAGTACTTC.

The chain joins TRBV5-1 to TRBJ2-2; D gene unclear. Germline assignment: CDR1 SGHRS and CDR2 YFSETQ. Trimming cost V 4 bases and J 7 bases, with 11 bases left between them. This CDR3 has 13 amino acids. CDR3 protein: CASSPNLDGELFF. The CDR3 DNA sequence: TGCGCCAGCAGCCCCAACTTGGACGGGGAGCTGTTTTTT. Supplemented by reference TRBV5-1 and TRBJ2-2, the full variable domain reads KAGVTQTPRYLIKTRGQQVTLSCSPISGHRSVSWYQQTPGQGLQFLFEYFSETQRNKGNFPGRFSGRQFSNSRSEMNVSTLELGDSALYLCASSPNLDGELFFGEGSRLTVL.

This clone was found once. The chain combines TRBV9 with TRBJ2-7; tentative D call: TRBD2 (6 bases). The germline V gene has CDR1 SGDLS and CDR2 YYNGEE. Trimming shortened V by 2 bases and J by 5 bases, and 11 bases separated the two germline ends. The CDR3 consists of 13 residues. The CDR3 DNA follows: TGTGCCAGCAGCGTGGGAGGATTCAACGAGCAGTACTTC. Translating it yields CASSVGGFNEQYF.

As regards this clone: A much larger clone lies one base from this, so it may be a read error. The same CDR3 also results from other DNA sequences found in this sample. The CDR3, as DNA: TGTGCCAGCAGTTACTCCGGTCAGCCCCAGCATTTT. Translated: CASSYSGQPQHF. The V gene is TRBV6-5, the J gene TRBJ1-5; D is ambiguous. This CDR3 has 12 residues. Germline CDR1 is MNHEY and CDR2 is SVGAGI. Trimming cost V 0 bases and J 6 bases, with 3 bases left between them.

This chain joins TRBV11-2 and TRBJ2-1, with D possibly being TRBD2 (7 bases). This CDR3 contains 16 residues. The germline gives CDR1 SGHAT, CDR2 FQNNGV. Trimming shortened V by 5 bases and J by 0 bases, and 14 bases separated the two germline ends. CDR3 sequence reads: CASSPPGGSSYNEQFF. The CDR3 region has the DNA TGTGCCAGCAGCCCGCCGGGGGGCAGCTCCTACAATGAGCAGTTCTTC.

The V call is TRBV2, the J call TRBJ1-4; D may be TRBD1 (5 bases). Trimming took 1 base from V and 0 from J, leaving 9 bases between them. This CDR3 spans 16 amino acids. Germline lookup yields CDR1 SNHLY and CDR2 FYNNEI. The CDR3 nucleotides are TGTGCCAGCAGTGAAGAGGGGTCGGCAACTAATGAAAAACTGTTTTTT. Translated, it gives CASSEEGSATNEKLFF.

The chain employs TRBV6-1 and TRBJ2-2; no definite D call. V was trimmed by 6 bases and J by 3 bases, leaving 14 bases between them. This CDR3 has 15 residues. CDR1 MNHNS and CDR2 SASEGT come from the germline V gene. This chain's CDR3 is CASRPGDIDTGELFF. The CDR3 DNA reads as TGTGCCAGCAGGCCGGGTGACATAGACACCGGGGAGCTGTTTTTT.

On this clone: Other DNA variants within this sample encode the same CDR3. The rearrangement joins TRBV28 to TRBJ2-1; TRBD2 matches at 11 bases. The CDR3 loop spans 16 amino acids. V lost 6 bases and J lost 4; bases outside the gene matches: 8. From germline, CDR1 is MDHEN and CDR2 SYDVKM. Here the CDR3 DNA reads TGTGCCAGCAGCCCACGGACTAGCGGGCTGTACAATGAGCAGTTCTTC. This sequence encodes CASSPRTSGLYNEQFF.

The rearrangement uses TRBV7-2 and TRBJ2-1; no firm D call. V lost 1 base and J lost 11, with 9 bases in between. Germline CDR1 is SGHTA and CDR2 is FQGNSA. The CDR3 has 12 amino acids. The CDR3 loop reads CASSLGAAQQFF. Written as DNA, the CDR3 is TGTGCCAGCAGCTTAGGGGCGGCCCAGCAGTTCTTC.

The genes are TRBV6-5 and TRBJ1-2, with D possibly matching TRBD1 (6 bases). CDR1 and CDR2 from the germline V gene are MNHEY and SVGAGI. V dropped 6 bases and J dropped 0 bases, with 11 bases sitting between them. The CDR3 length is 14 residues. This chain's CDR3 is CASSRGAPNYGYTF. CDR3 DNA sequence: TGTGCCAGCAGCCGGGGGGCCCCTAACTATGGCTACACCTTC.

This clone has just a few counts. One junction end disagrees with the germline gene, perhaps due to a read error. The chain is built from TRBV7-3 and TRBJ2-3; TRBD1 might be the D (6 bases). CDR1 is SGHTA, CDR2 FQGTGA, per germline. This CDR3 region has 11 residues. CDR3 nucleotide sequence: TGTGCCAGCAGCTCCTCCTCCGGGACATACTTT. Encoded protein: CASSSSSGTYF.

This clone was observed a handful of times. The chain has TRBV25-1 and TRBJ2-5; 8 nucleotides match TRBD1. CDR1 and CDR2 from the germline V gene are MGHDK and SYGVNS. The CDR3 has 12 residues. The V segment lost 7 bases and the J segment 5 bases; nucleotides outside the gene matches: 3. This CDR3 is CASIDRGETQYF. Here the CDR3 DNA reads TGTGCCAGCATTGACAGGGGTGAGACCCAGTACTTC.

This clone showed up just a few times. The rearrangement joins TRBV9 to TRBJ2-7; D not resolved. The CDR3 contains 14 residues. V lost 7 bases and J lost 4, with 18 bases in between. Germline loops: CDR1 SGDLS, CDR2 YYNGEE. For the CDR3, the DNA is TGTGCCAGCTCCAAGGGTCAAAACCCTTACGAGCAGTACTTC. This gives the protein CASSKGQNPYEQYF.